The 6 T cell receptor beta chains in this list originate from one sample, sequenced in a study of T-cell reconstitution after alpha-beta-depleted transplantation in children. The TCRbeta library incorporated unique molecular identifiers. Via MiXCR, TCRdb re-called the PCR reads, giving one row per CDR3 protein. The repertoire holds 200,000 to 250,000 distinct CDR3 sequences, with about 11% as singletons. The material was PBMCs from the stem cell graft donor, obtained from the stem cell graft. Receptor source: a human donor who donated a stem cell graft to a child with acute lymphoblastic leukemia.

This clonotype was counted at least ten times. V is TRBV10-3 and J is TRBJ2-3; TRBD2 agrees at 13 bases. Germline V gives CDR1 ENHRY, CDR2 SYGVKD. The junction had 7 bases not matched to a gene; V was cut back by 8 bases and J by 2 bases. The CDR3 runs to 16 residues. The CDR3 nucleotides are TGTGCCATCCGAGGACTAGCGGGGGCCCTCACAGATACGCAGTATTTT. Translation: CAIRGLAGALTDTQYF.

In its sample, this clonotype was seen a few times. The rearrangement links TRBV7-2 to TRBJ2-3, with TRBD2 matching 7 bases. Germline V gene data show CDR1 as SGHTA and CDR2 as FQGNSA. The CDR3 is 16 residues long. The trim removed 3 bases at V and 2 bases at J, leaving 8 bases unmatched. Here the CDR3 reads CASSFWGGGYTDTQYF. The CDR3 nucleotides are TGTGCCAGCAGCTTCTGGGGCGGGGGATACACAGATACGCAGTATTTT.

This clonotype has a count of ten or more. V gene TRBV7-2 combines with J gene TRBJ1-1; the match to TRBD1 covers 7 bases. Germline loops: CDR1 SGHTA, CDR2 FQGNSA. The length of the CDR3 is 15 residues. J gave up 0 bases and V 4 bases, and 5 bases lay outside the gene matches. This CDR3 is CASSYRQGLNTEAFF. CDR3 coding DNA: TGTGCCAGCAGCTATAGACAGGGCCTGAACACTGAAGCTTTCTTT. The whole variable domain, remainder taken from reference TRBV7-2 and TRBJ1-1, is GAGVSQSPSNKVTEKGKDVELRCDPISGHTALYWYRQSLGQGLEFLIYFQGNSAPDKSGLPSDRFSAERTGGSVSTLTIQRTQQEDSAVYLCASSYRQGLNTEAFFGQGTRLTVV.

The sample holds many counts of this clonotype. This chain connects TRBV5-1 to TRBJ1-4; D may be TRBD1 (6 bases). This CDR3 contains 16 residues. The V and J ends lost 5 bases and 1 base respectively, with 15 bases between them. Germline CDR1 reads SGHRS; CDR2 reads YFSETQ. The chain's CDR3 is CASRNPQTGTNEKLFF. The CDR3 DNA is TGCGCCAGCAGAAATCCCCAGACAGGAACTAATGAAAAACTGTTTTTT.

This clonotype was detected many times. This rearrangement joins TRBV12-3 or TRBV12-4 to TRBJ2-3; D uncertain. With 6 bases removed from V and 0 bases from J, the gap between germline ends came to 13 bases. The CDR3 has 15 residues. The CDR3: CASRISQTSTDTQYF. DNA for the CDR3: TGTGCCAGCAGGATATCCCAGACTAGCACAGATACGCAGTATTTT.

V gene TRBV7-2 combines with J gene TRBJ2-3, with TRBD2 identical over 8 bases. Trimming took 5 bases from V and 6 from J; bases not matched to a gene: 7. The CDR3 length is 14 residues. CDR1 is SGHTA, CDR2 FQGNSA, per germline. CDR3 protein: CASSESGSSDTQYF. The CDR3 coding sequence is TGTGCCAGCAGCGAGAGCGGGAGTTCGGATACGCAGTATTTT.